The clone carrying this T cell receptor beta chain showed up just a few times. These data originate in a study of T-cell memory formation after mild COVID-19. Study-wide background: Across donors, TCR clusters were largely donor specific.

After 5'RACE with constant-segment primers, TCR alpha and TCR beta cDNA libraries carrying sample barcodes and UMIs were obtained. Each CDR3 protein gets one entry after TCRdb re-called the 5' RACE reads with MiXCR. Among about 240,000 distinct CDR3 sequences listed, roughly 9.4% were seen once. Germline V lookup: CDR1 SNHLY, CDR2 FYNNEI. J gave up 6 bases and V 8 bases, and 6 bases lay outside the gene matches. The length of the CDR3 is 14 residues. The sequence derives from a man aged 18 to 30 who had mild COVID-19 (a few samples of this study predate the infection). Cell type and time point are not known. The rearrangement joins TRBV2 to TRBJ2-3; 12 bases line up with TRBD2. The sequenced sample consisted of PBMCs or a T cell subset sorted from them (not recorded which). DNA of the CDR3: TGTGCCAGCGGCCCTAGCGGGGGGGCGGATACGCAGTATTTT. This codes for CASGPSGGADTQYF.